This entry concerns a single T cell receptor (beta chain). Given a much more abundant clone one base away, this may be a read error. Without the conserved terminal phenylalanine or tryptophan, this CDR3 likely stems from a read error. V gave up 3 bases and J gave up 6 bases, with 15 bases separating them. Germline CDR1 and CDR2: SGDLS and YYNGEE. The CDR3 consists of 14 residues. This sample's time point: newly diagnosed GD, antithyroid drugs for less than 3 months. PBMC-derived RNA was used for the TCR library. The data derive from a study of regulatory T cells in long-lasting Graves disease. Researchers made TCR beta libraries by using iRepertoire HTBI primers and running Arm-PCR on CDR3 regions. TCRdb re-derived calls from the multiplex PCR reads in MiXCR, one entry per CDR3 protein. The sample records around 400,000 distinct CDR3 sequences, about 15% being singletons. This sample was shared with a second study, whose subject was T cells in Graves' hyperthyroidism and ophthalmopathy.

Sequences were derived from peripheral blood mononuclear cells (PBMCs), sampled at new diagnosis, from a patient treated with antithyroid drugs. The chain carries TRBV9 and TRBJ1-2; D unresolved. This TCR was recovered from a middle-aged woman with Graves disease. The CDR3 sequence: CASSEKTGSHGYTL. The CDR3 DNA reads TGTGCCAGCAGCGAAAAGACTGGGTCCCATGGCTACACCCTC.